This T cell receptor beta chain was identified during a study of shared clonotypes between healthy human individuals (dated by TCRdb to 2018 to 2021). About the full investigation: The cohort comprised a couple of women and a few men aged 18 to 49 years. Blood TCR repertoires of a handful of healthy adults were deeply sequenced to estimate repertoire size and the extent of clonotype sharing between individuals. Different laboratories and diverse techniques were used to prepare libraries and sequence TCR repertoires, to increase sequencing depth and limit assay-specific biases. Leukapheresis yielded between about 0.85 and 9 billion PBMCs per donor.

Using the deep immunoSEQ assay, TCR CDR3 regions were amplified from genomic DNA by multiplex PCR. Extracted genomic DNA from each cell subset was distributed evenly across all wells of several immunoSEQ 96-well plates, and each plate was treated as a replicate. For unsorted PBMC, approximately 300 ng of genomic DNA, equivalent to around 30,000 T cell genomes, went into each replicate PCR. Ten immunoSEQ deep assay plates were used to sequence the unsorted PBMC genomic DNA. Purified libraries were measured with a Qubit 3.0 fluorometer, size-checked on a Bioanalyzer 2100, and measured again with the KAPA Library Quantification kit. Every immunoSEQ 96-well plate was sequenced on a dedicated single-read 150-cycle Illumina NextSeq 550 flow cell. The authors processed their data as follows. Because the immunoSEQ output included only junctional sequences and no quality scores, the filtering could not be the same as the filtering used for full-length reads. Sequences were annotated with PyIR, a Python wrapper for IgBLAST v1.9, using IMGT germline references to assign V/J genes and CDR3. Reads were removed for weak V/J assignments (E-value above 1e-6), missing CDR3, stop codons, out-of-frame junctions, or ambiguous translated residues. A V3J clonotype was defined by an identical inferred V gene, J gene, and CDR3 amino acid sequence. The percentage overlap between two repertoires was calculated by dividing the number of shared unique clonotypes by the size of the smaller repertoire. Three approaches were used to assess repertoire richness: RTK rarefaction, the Chao1 estimator, and Recon v2.1 estimates of unobserved clonotypes. TCRdb re-hosts the immuneACCESS table, in-frame sequences only. Its copies lack some clones; in the studies checked, an unresolved V gene accounts for under half of them, and the cause for the rest is not known. V and J calls and clone size are those listed in that table; D and trimming were worked out from the DNA. The sample yields more than 400,000 clones; 81% were counted once. The ten top clones hold about an eighth of the sample.

Donors were healthy HIV-negative adults with no recently reported acute infections or vaccinations. All donors were Caucasian adults living in Nashville, Tennessee, USA. For unsorted samples, about 90 million PBMCs were counted and genomic DNA was extracted with the QIAamp DNA Blood Mini kit. Blood was obtained by leukapheresis, after which PBMCs were separated by Ficoll-Histopaque density gradient centrifugation and cryopreserved in liquid nitrogen vapor phase. The table lists this clone with a count of one. Its antigen remains unidentified. It has no much larger one-base neighbor in the sample; base qualities were not kept. The junction shows trimming of 5 bases on V and 2 bases on J, and the gene matches do not reach 6 bases of it. CDR1 MGHDK and CDR2 SYGVNS are derived from the germline V gene. Including cysteine and phenylalanine, the CDR3 has 14 amino acids. The only DNA kept is the CDR3, 42 bases in frame from the first base.

What the research found in general, with its limitations: Sampling was restricted to blood, and TCR repertoires in tissues likely differ from the TCR repertoires found in blood. Pairwise subsampling indicated that sequencing depth was expected to affect the degree of clonotype sharing among donors. The genetic and exposure-history diversity represented was limited by the small number of donors.

Here the chain combines TRBV25-1 and TRBJ2-7, with 7 bases matching TRBD2. The TCR comes from a woman in her 40s in good health. Some clones in this sample may be carry-over from other donors' samples. Input material: PBMCs. The DNA sequence is given as TGTGCCAGCAGTTGGGACTACCCTCCCTACGAGCAGTACTTC. The encoded protein is CASSWDYPPYEQYF.